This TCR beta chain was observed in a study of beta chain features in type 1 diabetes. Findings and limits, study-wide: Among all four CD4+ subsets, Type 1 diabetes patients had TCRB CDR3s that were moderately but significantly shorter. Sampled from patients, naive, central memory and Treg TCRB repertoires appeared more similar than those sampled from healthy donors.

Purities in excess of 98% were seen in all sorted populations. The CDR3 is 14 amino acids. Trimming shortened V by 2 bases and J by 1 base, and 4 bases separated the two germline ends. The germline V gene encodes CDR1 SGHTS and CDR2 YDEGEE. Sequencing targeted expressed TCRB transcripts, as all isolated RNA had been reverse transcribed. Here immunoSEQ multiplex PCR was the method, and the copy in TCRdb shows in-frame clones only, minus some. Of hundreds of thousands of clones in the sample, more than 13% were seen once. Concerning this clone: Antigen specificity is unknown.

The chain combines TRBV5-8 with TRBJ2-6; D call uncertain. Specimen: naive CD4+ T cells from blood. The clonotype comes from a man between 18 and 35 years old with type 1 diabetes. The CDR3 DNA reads TGTGCCAGCAGCTTAGTTTCTGGGGCCAACGTCCTGACTTTC. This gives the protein CASSLVSGANVLTF.